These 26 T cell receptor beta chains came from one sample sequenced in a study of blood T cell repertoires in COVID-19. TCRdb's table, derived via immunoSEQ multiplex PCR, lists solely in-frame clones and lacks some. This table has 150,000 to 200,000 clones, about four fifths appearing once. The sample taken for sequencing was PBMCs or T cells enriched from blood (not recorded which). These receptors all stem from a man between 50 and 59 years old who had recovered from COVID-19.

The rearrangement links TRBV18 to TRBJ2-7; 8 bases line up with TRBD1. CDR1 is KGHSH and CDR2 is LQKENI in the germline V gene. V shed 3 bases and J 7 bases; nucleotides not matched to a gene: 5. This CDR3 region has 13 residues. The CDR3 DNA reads TGTGCCAGCTCACCCGGACAGGGTCGGGAGCAGTACTTC. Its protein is CASSPGQGREQYF. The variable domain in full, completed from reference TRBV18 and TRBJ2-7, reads NAGVMQNPRHLVRRRGQEARLRCSPMKGHSHVYWYRQLPEEGLKFMVYLQKENIIDESGMPKERFSAEFPKEGPSILRIQQVVRGDSAAYFCASSPGQGREQYFGPGTRLTVT.

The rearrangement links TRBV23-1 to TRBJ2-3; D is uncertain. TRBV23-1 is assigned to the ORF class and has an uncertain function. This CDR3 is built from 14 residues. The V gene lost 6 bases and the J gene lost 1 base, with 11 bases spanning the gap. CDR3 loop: CASRLTLGTDTQYF. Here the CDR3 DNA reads TGCGCCAGCAGGCTCACTCTGGGCACAGATACGCAGTATTTT.

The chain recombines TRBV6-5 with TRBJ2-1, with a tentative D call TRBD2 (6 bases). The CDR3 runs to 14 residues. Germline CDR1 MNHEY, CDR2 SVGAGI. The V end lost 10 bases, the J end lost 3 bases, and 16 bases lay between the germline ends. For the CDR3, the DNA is TGTGCCACCTCGTCCGGCGGGGACTACAATGAGCAGTTCTTC. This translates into CATSSGGDYNEQFF.

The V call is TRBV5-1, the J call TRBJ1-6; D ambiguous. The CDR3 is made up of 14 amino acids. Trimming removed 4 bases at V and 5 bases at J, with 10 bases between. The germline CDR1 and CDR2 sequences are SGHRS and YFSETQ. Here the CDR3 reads CASSKWSDNSPLHF. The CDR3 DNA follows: TGCGCCAGCAGCAAATGGTCGGATAATTCACCCCTCCACTTT. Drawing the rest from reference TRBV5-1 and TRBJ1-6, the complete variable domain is KAGVTQTPRYLIKTRGQQVTLSCSPISGHRSVSWYQQTPGQGLQFLFEYFSETQRNKGNFPGRFSGRQFSNSRSEMNVSTLELGDSALYLCASSKWSDNSPLHFGNGTRLTVT.

The DNA of the CDR3 is TGTGCCAGCAGCGTAGCCGGCTATGGCTACACCTTC. Translated: CASSVAGYGYTF. The genes are TRBV9 and TRBJ1-2, with no clear D. The V gene lost 0 bases and the J gene lost 4 bases, with 4 bases spanning the gap. CDR3 length equals 12 residues. Per germline, CDR1 SGDLS and CDR2 YYNGEE.

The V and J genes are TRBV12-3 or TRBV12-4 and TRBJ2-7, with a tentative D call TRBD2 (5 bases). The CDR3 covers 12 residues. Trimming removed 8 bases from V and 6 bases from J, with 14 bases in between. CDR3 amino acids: CASQRVAGEQYF. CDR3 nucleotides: TGTGCCAGCCAGAGGGTGGCAGGCGAGCAGTACTTC.

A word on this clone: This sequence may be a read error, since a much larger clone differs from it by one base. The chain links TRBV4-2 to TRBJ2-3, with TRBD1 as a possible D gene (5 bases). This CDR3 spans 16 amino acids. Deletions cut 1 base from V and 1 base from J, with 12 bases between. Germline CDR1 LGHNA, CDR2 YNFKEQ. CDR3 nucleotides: TGTGCCAGCAGCCAAGGGCAGGGCCCGGGCACAGATACGCAGTATTTT. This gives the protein CASSQGQGPGTDTQYF.

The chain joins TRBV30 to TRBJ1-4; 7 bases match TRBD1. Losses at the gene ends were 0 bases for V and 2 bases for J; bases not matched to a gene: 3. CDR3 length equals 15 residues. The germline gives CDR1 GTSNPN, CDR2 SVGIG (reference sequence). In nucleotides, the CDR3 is TGTGCCTGGAGTGTTCTACAGGGGACTAATGAAAAACTGTTTTTT. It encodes CAWSVLQGTNEKLFF.

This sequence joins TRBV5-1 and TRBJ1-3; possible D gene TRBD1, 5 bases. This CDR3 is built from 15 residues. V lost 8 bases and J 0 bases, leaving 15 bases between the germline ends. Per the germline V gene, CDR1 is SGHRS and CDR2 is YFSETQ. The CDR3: CARAGRPVSGNTIYF. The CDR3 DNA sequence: TGCGCCAGGGCGGGACGGCCAGTCTCTGGAAACACCATATATTTT.

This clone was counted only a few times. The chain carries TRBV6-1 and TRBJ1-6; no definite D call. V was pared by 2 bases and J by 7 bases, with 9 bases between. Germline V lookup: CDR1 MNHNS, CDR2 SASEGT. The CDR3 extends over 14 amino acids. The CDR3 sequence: CASSEPISNSPLHF. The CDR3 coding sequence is TGTGCCAGCAGTGAACCTATATCGAATTCACCCCTCCACTTT.

CDR3 region: CASRNPYQGNKNIQYF. DNA of the CDR3: TGCGCCAGCCGAAATCCGTACCAGGGGAACAAAAACATTCAGTACTTC. The chain carries TRBV5-1 and TRBJ2-4, with TRBD1 as a possible D gene (6 bases). Germline V gene data show CDR1 as SGHRS and CDR2 as YFSETQ. Trimming removed 7 bases from V and 3 bases from J, with 20 bases in between. This CDR3 contains 16 residues.

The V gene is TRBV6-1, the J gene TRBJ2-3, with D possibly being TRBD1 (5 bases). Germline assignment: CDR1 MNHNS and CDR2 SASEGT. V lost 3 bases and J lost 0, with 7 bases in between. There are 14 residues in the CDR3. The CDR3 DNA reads TGTGCCAGCAGTGACAGGGTTAGCACAGATACGCAGTATTTT. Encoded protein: CASSDRVSTDTQYF.

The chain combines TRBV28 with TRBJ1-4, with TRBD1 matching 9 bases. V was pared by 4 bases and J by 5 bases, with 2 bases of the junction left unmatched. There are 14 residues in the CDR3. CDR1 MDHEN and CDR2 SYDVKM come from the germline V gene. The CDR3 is CASSSGTGNEKLFF. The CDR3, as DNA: TGTGCCAGCAGTTCCGGGACAGGGAATGAAAAACTGTTTTTT.

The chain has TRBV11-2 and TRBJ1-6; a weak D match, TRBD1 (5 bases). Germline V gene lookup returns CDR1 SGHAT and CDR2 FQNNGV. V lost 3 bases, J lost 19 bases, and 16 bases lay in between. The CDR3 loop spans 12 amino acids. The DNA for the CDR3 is TGTGCCAGCAGCTTGGAGGCGGGGACCTTGCACTTT. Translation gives CASSLEAGTLHF.

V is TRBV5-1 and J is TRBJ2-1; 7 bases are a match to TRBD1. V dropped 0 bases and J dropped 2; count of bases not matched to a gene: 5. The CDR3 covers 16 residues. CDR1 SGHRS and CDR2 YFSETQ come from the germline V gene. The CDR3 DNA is TGCGCCAGCAGCTTGGGAGGGGGCGGCCCCTACAATGAGCAGTTCTTC. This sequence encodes CASSLGGGGPYNEQFF.

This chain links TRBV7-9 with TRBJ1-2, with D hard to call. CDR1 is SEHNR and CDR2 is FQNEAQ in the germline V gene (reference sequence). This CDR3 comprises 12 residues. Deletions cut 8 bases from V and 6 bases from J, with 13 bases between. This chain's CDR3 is CASLADSNGYTF. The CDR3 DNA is TGTGCCAGCCTTGCGGACTCCAATGGCTACACCTTC.

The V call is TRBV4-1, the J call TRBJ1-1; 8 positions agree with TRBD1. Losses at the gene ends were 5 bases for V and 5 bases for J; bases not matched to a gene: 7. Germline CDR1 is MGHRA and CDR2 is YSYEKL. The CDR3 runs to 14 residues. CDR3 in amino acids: CASSTPDRGTEAFF. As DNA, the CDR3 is TGCGCCAGCAGCACTCCCGACAGGGGTACTGAAGCTTTCTTT.

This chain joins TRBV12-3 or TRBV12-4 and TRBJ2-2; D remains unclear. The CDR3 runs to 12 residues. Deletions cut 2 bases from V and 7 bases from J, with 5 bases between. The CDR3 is CASSLSGGELFF. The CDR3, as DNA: TGTGCCAGCAGTTTATCAGGCGGGGAGCTGTTTTTT.

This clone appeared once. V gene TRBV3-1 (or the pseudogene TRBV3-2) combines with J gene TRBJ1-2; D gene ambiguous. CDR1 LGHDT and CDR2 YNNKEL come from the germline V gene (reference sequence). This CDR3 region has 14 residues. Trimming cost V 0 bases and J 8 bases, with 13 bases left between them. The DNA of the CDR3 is TGTGCCAGCAGCCAAGATTCCAGCGTCGGGGGCTACACCTTC. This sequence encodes CASSQDSSVGGYTF.

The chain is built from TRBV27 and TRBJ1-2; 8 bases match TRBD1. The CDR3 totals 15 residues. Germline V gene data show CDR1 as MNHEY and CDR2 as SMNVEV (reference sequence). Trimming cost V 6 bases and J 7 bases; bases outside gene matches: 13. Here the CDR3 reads CASRPGGAGFGGYTF. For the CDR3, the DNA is TGTGCCAGCAGGCCAGGGGGCGCGGGGTTCGGTGGCTACACCTTC.

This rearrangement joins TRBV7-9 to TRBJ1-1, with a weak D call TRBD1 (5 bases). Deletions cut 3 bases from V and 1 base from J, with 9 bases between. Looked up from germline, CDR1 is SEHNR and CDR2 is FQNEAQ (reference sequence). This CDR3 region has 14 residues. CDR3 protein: CASSFGGANTEAFF. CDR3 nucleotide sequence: TGTGCCAGCAGCTTCGGGGGAGCGAACACTGAAGCTTTCTTT.

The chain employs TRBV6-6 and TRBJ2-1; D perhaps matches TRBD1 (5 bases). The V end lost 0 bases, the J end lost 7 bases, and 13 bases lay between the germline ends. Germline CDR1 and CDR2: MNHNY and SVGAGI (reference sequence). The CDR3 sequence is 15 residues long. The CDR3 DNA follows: TGTGCCAGCAGTTACTCGGCCCAGGGTGCGAATGAGCAGTTCTTC. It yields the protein CASSYSAQGANEQFF.

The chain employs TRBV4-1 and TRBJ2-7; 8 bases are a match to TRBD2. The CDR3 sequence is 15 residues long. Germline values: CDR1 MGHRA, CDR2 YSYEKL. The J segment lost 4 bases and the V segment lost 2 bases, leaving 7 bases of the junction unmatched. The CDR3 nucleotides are TGCGCCAGCAGCCAATCCGGGACTAGACGATACGAGCAGTACTTC. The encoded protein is CASSQSGTRRYEQYF.

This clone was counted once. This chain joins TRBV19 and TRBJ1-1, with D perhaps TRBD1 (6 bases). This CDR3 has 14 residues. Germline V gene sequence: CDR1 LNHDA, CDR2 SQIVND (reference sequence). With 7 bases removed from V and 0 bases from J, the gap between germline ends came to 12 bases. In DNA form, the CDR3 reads TGTGCCAGTATCCCCCCAGGGGTGAACACTGAAGCTTTCTTT. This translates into CASIPPGVNTEAFF.

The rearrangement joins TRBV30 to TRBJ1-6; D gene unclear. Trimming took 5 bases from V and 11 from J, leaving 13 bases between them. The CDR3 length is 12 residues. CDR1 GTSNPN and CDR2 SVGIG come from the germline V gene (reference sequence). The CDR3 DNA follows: TGTGCCTGGGGCACACCGGGTCCACCCCTCCACTTT. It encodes CAWGTPGPPLHF.

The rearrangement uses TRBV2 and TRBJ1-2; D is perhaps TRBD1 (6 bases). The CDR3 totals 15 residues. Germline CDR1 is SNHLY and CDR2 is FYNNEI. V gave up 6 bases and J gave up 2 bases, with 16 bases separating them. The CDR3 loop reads CASRPQGFFNYGYTF. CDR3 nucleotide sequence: TGTGCCAGCAGGCCACAGGGCTTTTTCAACTATGGCTACACCTTC.